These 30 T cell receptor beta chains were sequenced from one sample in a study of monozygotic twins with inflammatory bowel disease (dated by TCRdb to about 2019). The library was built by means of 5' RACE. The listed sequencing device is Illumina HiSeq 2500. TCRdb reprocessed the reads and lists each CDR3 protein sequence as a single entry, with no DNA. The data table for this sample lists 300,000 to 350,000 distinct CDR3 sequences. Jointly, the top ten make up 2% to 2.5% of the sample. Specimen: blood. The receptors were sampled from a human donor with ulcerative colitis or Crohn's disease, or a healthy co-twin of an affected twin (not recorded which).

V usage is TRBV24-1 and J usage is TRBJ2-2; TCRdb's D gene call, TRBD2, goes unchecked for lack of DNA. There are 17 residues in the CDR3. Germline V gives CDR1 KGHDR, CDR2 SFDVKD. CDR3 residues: CATSGQGRLAGTGELFF.

CDR3: CASRRGYGYTF. This chain joins TRBV6-2 or TRBV6-3 and TRBJ1-2; TCRdb indicates TRBD1, and absent DNA this call remains unverified. The CDR3 totals 11 residues. Germline CDR1 and CDR2: MNHEY and SVGEGT.

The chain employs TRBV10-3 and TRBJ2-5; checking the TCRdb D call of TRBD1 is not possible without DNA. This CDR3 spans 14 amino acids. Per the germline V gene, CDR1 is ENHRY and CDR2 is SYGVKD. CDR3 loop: CAISESAGIETQYF.

This CDR3 reads CCAPPKGSYGYTF. This chain uses TRBV20-1 with TRBJ1-2; the D gene TCRdb calls, TRBD1, cannot be checked with no DNA. In germline, CDR1 is DFQATT, CDR2 SNEGSKA (reference sequence). This CDR3 spans 13 amino acids.

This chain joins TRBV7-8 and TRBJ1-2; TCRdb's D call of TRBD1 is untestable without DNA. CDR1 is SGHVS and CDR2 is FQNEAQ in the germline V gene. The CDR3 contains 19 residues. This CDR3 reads CASSLAQFRTGALRYGYTF.

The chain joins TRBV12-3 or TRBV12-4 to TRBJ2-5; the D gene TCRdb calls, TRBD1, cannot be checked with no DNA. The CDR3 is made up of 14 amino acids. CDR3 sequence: CASSPIRRRETQYF.

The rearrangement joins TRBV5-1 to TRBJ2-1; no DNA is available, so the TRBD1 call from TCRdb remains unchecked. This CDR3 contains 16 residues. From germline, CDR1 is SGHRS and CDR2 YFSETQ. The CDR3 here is CASSLVGGPRPNEQFF.

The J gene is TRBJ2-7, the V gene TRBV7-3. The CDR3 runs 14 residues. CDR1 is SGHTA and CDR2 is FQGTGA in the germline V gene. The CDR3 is CASSRTSDSYEQYF.

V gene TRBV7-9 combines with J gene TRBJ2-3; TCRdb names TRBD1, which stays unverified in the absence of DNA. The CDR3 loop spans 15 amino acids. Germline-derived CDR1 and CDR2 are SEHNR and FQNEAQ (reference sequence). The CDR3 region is CASSSPGPTGDTQYF.

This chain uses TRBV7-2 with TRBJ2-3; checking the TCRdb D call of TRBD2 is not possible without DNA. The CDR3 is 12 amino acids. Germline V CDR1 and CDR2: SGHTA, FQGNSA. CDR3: CASSRAADTQYF. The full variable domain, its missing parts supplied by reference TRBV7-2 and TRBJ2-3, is GAGVSQSPSNKVTEKGKDVELRCDPISGHTALYWYRQSLGQGLEFLIYFQGNSAPDKSGLPSDRFSAERTGGSVSTLTIQRTQQEDSAVYLCASSRAADTQYFGPGTRLTVL.

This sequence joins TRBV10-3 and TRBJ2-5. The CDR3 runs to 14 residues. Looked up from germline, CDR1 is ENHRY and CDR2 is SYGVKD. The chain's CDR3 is CAISGRKTVETQYF.

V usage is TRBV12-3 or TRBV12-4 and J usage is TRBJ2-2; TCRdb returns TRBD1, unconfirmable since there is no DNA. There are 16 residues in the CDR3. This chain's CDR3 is CASSRGQLANTGELFF.

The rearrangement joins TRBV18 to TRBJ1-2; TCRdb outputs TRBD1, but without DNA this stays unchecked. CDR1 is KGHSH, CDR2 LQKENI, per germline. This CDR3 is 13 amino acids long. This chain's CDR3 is CASSPQGQGPYTF.

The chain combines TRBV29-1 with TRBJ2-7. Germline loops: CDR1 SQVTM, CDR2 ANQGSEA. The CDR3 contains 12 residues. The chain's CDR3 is CSVAPNSYEQYF.

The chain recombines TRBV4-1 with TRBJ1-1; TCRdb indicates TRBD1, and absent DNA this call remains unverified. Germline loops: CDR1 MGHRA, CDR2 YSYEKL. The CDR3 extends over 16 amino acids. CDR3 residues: CASSRSFGTANTEAFF.

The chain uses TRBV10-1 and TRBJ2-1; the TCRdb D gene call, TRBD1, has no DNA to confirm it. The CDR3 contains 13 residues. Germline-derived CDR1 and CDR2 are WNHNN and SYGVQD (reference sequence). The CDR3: CASRQTGSNEQFF.

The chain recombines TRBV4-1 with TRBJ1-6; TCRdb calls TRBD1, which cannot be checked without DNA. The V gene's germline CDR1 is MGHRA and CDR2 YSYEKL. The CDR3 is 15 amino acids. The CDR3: CASSQGDNRYSPLHF.

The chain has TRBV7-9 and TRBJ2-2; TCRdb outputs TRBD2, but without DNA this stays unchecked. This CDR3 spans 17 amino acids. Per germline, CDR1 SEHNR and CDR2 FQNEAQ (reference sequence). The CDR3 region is CASRGTSGRMSTGELFF.

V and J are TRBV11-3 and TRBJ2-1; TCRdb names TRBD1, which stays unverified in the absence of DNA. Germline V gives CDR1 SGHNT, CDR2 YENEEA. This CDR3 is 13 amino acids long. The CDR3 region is CASSSAGGNEQFF.

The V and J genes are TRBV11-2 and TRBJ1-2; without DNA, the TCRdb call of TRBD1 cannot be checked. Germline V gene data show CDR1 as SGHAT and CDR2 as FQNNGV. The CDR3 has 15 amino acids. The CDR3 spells CASRPSGGRTYGYTF.

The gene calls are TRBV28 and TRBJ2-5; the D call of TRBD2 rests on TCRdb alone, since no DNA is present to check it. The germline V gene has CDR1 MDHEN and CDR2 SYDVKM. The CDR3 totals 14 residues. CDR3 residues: CASSLVERRWTQYF.

The CDR3 spells CASSLERVTQETQYF. The chain links TRBV7-8 to TRBJ2-5. This CDR3 region has 15 residues. Germline assignment: CDR1 SGHVS and CDR2 FQNEAQ.

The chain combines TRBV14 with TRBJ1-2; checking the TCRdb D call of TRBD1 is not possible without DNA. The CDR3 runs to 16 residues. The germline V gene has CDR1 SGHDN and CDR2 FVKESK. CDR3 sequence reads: CASSPFRGTANYGYTF.

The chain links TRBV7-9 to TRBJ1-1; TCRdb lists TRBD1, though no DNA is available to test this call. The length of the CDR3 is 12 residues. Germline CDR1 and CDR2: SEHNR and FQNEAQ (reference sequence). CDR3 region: CASSSTGGEAFF.

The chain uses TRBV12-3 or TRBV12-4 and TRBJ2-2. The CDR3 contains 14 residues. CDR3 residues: CASGIAGVAGELFF.

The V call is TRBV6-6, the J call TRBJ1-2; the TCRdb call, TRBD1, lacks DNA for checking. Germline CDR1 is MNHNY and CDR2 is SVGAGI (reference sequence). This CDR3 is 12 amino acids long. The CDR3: CASTTGSGGYTF.

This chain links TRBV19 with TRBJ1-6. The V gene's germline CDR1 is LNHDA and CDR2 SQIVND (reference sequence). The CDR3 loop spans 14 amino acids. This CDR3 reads CATNGTPSNSPLHF. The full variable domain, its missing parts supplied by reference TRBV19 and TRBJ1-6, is DGGITQSPKYLFRKEGQNVTLSCEQNLNHDAMYWYRQDPGQGLRLIYYSQIVNDFQKGDIAEGYSVSREKKESFPLTVTSAQKNPTAFYLCATNGTPSNSPLHFGNGTRLTVT.

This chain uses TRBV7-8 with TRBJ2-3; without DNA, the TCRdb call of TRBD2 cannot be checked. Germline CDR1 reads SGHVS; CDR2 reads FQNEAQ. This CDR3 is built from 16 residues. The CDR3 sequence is CASSSELTGATDTQYF.

The CDR3 region is CASSLVWDRESGNTIYF. The chain joins TRBV12-3 or TRBV12-4 to TRBJ1-3; TCRdb picks TRBD1, but there is no DNA to check that call. This CDR3 spans 17 amino acids.

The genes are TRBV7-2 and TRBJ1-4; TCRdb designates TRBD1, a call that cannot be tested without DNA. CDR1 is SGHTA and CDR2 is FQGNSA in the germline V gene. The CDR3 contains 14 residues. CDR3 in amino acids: CASSKAAPREKLFF.